This passage covers 29 T cell receptor beta chains from one sample sequenced in a study of T cells in Graves' hyperthyroidism and ophthalmopathy (dated by TCRdb to the late 2010s). The method was multiplex PCR. Sequencing relied on an Illumina HiSeq 2000. The TCR beta CDR3 regions were amplified from the RNA transcripts. For the first round of RT-PCR on the TCR CDR3, the HTBI primer set was used together with the Qiagen OneStep RT-PCR kit. TCRdb applied fastp at Q25 and MiXCR to the public reads, then kept only in-frame beta chains. Each entry is one CDR3 protein sequence, shown with its most common DNA and genes. Across this sample there are around 240,000 distinct CDR3 sequences, with around 17% seen only once. Together, the top ten hold more than 25% of the sample. Sequencing was carried out using blood. The receptors come from a woman aged 18-35 years with Graves' ophthalmopathy.

This clonotype appeared a few times. The chain joins TRBV9 to TRBJ2-3, with 15 bases fitting TRBD2. This CDR3 has 14 residues. With V trimmed by 7 bases and J by 7 bases, 4 bases remained unmatched. Germline V lookup: CDR1 SGDLS, CDR2 YYNGEE. CDR3 sequence (DNA): TGTGCCAGCTCGGGACTAGCGGGGGGAAATACGCAGTATTTT. This encodes CASSGLAGGNTQYF.

This clonotype was counted at least ten times. The rearrangement joins TRBV20-1 to TRBJ2-3; D possibly corresponds to TRBD1 (6 bases). Germline V gene sequence: CDR1 DFQATT, CDR2 SNEGSKA (reference sequence). With 4 bases removed from V and 2 bases from J, the gap between germline ends came to 13 bases. This CDR3 contains 14 residues. The CDR3 sequence: CSATRDTNTDTQYF. DNA for the CDR3: TGCAGTGCTACCAGGGACACCAACACAGATACGCAGTATTTT.

This clonotype was seen repeatedly, ten times or more. The rearrangement uses TRBV11-3 and TRBJ1-3, with D maybe TRBD1 (5 bases). Trimming shortened V by 5 bases and J by 0 bases, and 14 bases separated the two germline ends. Germline V gene lookup returns CDR1 SGHNT and CDR2 YENEEA. The CDR3 is made up of 16 amino acids. The CDR3 sequence: CASSPGGGLSGNTIYF. Written as DNA, the CDR3 is TGTGCCAGCAGCCCCGGGGGAGGGCTCTCTGGAAACACCATATATTTT.

The genes are TRBV3-1 and TRBJ2-7; 10 nucleotides align to TRBD1. This CDR3 comprises 16 residues. V shed 1 base, J shed 6 bases, and the junction held 9 bases outside the gene matches. The germline V gene encodes CDR1 LGHDT and CDR2 YNNKEL (reference sequence). CDR3 loop: CASSQGSGTGALEQYF. The CDR3 DNA reads TGTGCCAGCAGCCAAGGCTCCGGGACAGGGGCTCTCGAGCAGTACTTC.

This clonotype was seen at least ten times. The chain links TRBV20-1 to TRBJ1-2; D not certain. In germline, CDR1 is DFQATT, CDR2 SNEGSKA (reference sequence). Trimming shortened V by 0 bases and J by 5 bases, and 16 bases separated the two germline ends. This CDR3 is built from 15 residues. The CDR3 is CSARDPGRGWYGYTF. CDR3 sequence (DNA): TGCAGTGCTAGAGACCCCGGACGGGGATGGTATGGCTACACCTTC.

This clonotype was seen repeatedly, ten times or more. The J gene is TRBJ2-3, the V gene TRBV11-1; 9 bases map to TRBD2. The CDR3 consists of 15 residues. Germline V gives CDR1 SGHAT, CDR2 FQDESV (reference sequence). V lost 5 bases to trimming and J lost 1 base; unmatched junction nucleotides: 4. CDR3 region: CASSPSGTGTDTQYF. CDR3 nucleotide sequence: TGTGCCAGCAGCCCTAGCGGGACCGGCACAGATACGCAGTATTTT.

Many counts were recorded for this clonotype. The J gene is TRBJ1-4, the V gene TRBV6-1; D uncertain. Germline V gene data show CDR1 as MNHNS and CDR2 as SASEGT. V was cut by 1 base and J by 6 bases, with 18 bases left in between. The CDR3 has 17 residues. The CDR3 spells CASSEDAVGNPHEKLFF. The CDR3 coding sequence is TGTGCCAGCAGTGAAGATGCCGTGGGAAATCCCCATGAAAAACTGTTTTTT.

This clonotype appeared many times. The chain recombines TRBV5-1 with TRBJ2-3; TRBD2 is a possible D gene (5 bases). The CDR3 has 16 residues. Trimming removed 1 base from V and 3 bases from J, with 15 bases in between. The germline V gene encodes CDR1 SGHRS and CDR2 YFSETQ. The CDR3: CASSLPLGVWTDTQYF. In DNA form, the CDR3 reads TGCGCCAGCAGCTTGCCCCTCGGGGTTTGGACAGATACGCAGTATTTT.

This clonotype occurred a few times. This chain joins TRBV29-1 and TRBJ1-1; TRBD1 is a possible D gene (5 bases). Per germline, CDR1 SQVTM and CDR2 ANQGSEA. Trimming took 4 bases from V and 1 from J, leaving 16 bases between them. The CDR3 loop spans 15 amino acids. The CDR3 DNA is TGCAGCGTTGTGTTGAAGGGGCGCCCGAACACTGAAGCTTTCTTT. It translates to CSVVLKGRPNTEAFF.

The chain links TRBV6-1 to TRBJ2-3; 11 nucleotides agree with TRBD2. This CDR3 contains 15 residues. Germline lookup yields CDR1 MNHNS and CDR2 SASEGT. The V gene end was trimmed by 4 bases and the J gene end by 2 bases; junction bases not matched to a gene: 2. CDR3 in amino acids: CASSVAGGPTDTQYF. As DNA, the CDR3 is TGTGCCAGCAGTGTAGCGGGAGGGCCCACAGATACGCAGTATTTT.

The chain is built from TRBV5-1 and TRBJ2-7; the match to TRBD2 covers 14 bases. The germline gives CDR1 SGHRS, CDR2 YFSETQ. The V segment lost 0 bases and the J segment 5 bases; nucleotides outside the gene matches: 7. The CDR3 covers 17 residues. CDR3 bases: TGCGCCAGCAGCTTGGTCCCTATGACTAGCGGGGGGGACGAGCAGTACTTC. It encodes CASSLVPMTSGGDEQYF.

There are many counts of this clonotype. The genes are TRBV20-1 and TRBJ1-2; TRBD1 might be the D (6 bases). Trimming stripped 1 base from V and 0 bases from J, with 9 bases between. Germline V gives CDR1 DFQATT, CDR2 SNEGSKA (reference sequence). The CDR3 extends over 14 amino acids. CDR3 region: CSARGQAANYGYTF. The CDR3 bases are TGCAGTGCTAGAGGACAGGCCGCTAACTATGGCTACACCTTC.

This clonotype was recorded many times. The V and J genes are TRBV12-3 or TRBV12-4 and TRBJ2-1; possible D gene TRBD2, 5 bases. Trimming removed 3 bases from V and 8 bases from J, with 14 bases in between. The CDR3 extends over 14 amino acids. CDR3 sequence: CASSLMDGVYEQFF. The CDR3 DNA reads TGTGCCAGCAGTTTGATGGACGGGGTATATGAGCAGTTCTTC.

In its sample, this clonotype was seen many times. The chain is built from TRBV28 and TRBJ1-1; no reliable D call. This CDR3 is built from 13 residues. The germline V and J ends were trimmed by 2 bases and 7 bases, with 11 bases remaining between them. Germline CDR1 is MDHEN and CDR2 is SYDVKM. CDR3 amino acids: CASSLRGYGEAFF. CDR3 bases: TGTGCCAGCAGTTTAAGAGGGTATGGTGAAGCTTTCTTT.

This chain joins TRBV6-1 and TRBJ1-1, with unresolved D. Germline CDR1 reads MNHNS; CDR2 reads SASEGT. Trimming took 5 bases from V and 1 from J, leaving 14 bases between them. The CDR3 is made up of 15 amino acids. CDR3 DNA sequence: TGTGCCAGCAGTCGGACCTCCACCTCGAACACTGAAGCTTTCTTT. The encoded protein is CASSRTSTSNTEAFF.

The chain couples TRBV7-3 to TRBJ2-2; perhaps D is TRBD1 or TRBD2 (5 bases each). The V end lost 1 base, the J end lost 4 bases, and 10 bases lay between the germline ends. Germline loops: CDR1 SGHTA, CDR2 FQGTGA. The CDR3 runs to 15 residues. CDR3 region: CASSLNPRGTGELFF. In DNA form, the CDR3 reads TGTGCCAGCAGCTTAAATCCGAGGGGCACCGGGGAGCTGTTTTTT.

About this clonotype itself: Given a much more abundant clone one base away, this may be a read error. The genes are TRBV5-1 and TRBJ1-6; 8 bases match TRBD1. Germline V lookup: CDR1 SGHRS, CDR2 YFSETQ. The CDR3 consists of 15 residues. The CDR3 loop is CASSLGQGAGSPPHF. The CDR3 DNA reads TGCGCCAGCAGCTTGGGGCAGGGGGCCGGATCACCCCCCCACTTT.

This clonotype showed up just once. This chain uses TRBV6-2 or TRBV6-3 with TRBJ2-3; 9 bases align to TRBD2. Unmatched junction bases numbered 13, after V lost 8 bases and J lost 4 bases. Germline V gene data show CDR1 as MNHEY and CDR2 as SVGEGT. The CDR3 covers 16 residues. CDR3 amino acids: CASSQRPGLAADTQYF. The CDR3 nucleotides read TGTGCCAGCTCCCAAAGGCCGGGACTAGCCGCAGATACGCAGTATTTT.

The chain joins TRBV24-1 to TRBJ2-3, with 10 bases aligning to TRBD2. CDR1 is KGHDR, CDR2 SFDVKD, per germline. J lost 4 bases, V lost 1 base, and 4 bases had no gene match. This CDR3 has 16 amino acids. CDR3 coding DNA: TGTGCCACCAGTGATTTAGCGGGGGGGCCGTCAGATACGCAGTATTTT. It translates to CATSDLAGGPSDTQYF.

This clonotype was detected many times. J is TRBJ1-2 and V is TRBV20-1; D perhaps matches TRBD1 (6 bases). This CDR3 contains 13 residues. CDR1 DFQATT and CDR2 SNEGSKA come from the germline V gene (reference sequence). This CDR3 is CVCRTEKSYGYTF. The CDR3 nucleotides are TGCGTATGCCGGACAGAAAAATCCTATGGCTACACCTTC.

This clonotype was seen ten or more times. The chain employs TRBV15 and TRBJ2-3; 9 bases fit TRBD2. The junction had 7 bases not matched to a gene; V was cut back by 3 bases and J by 3 bases. Germline CDR1 and CDR2: LNHNV and YYDKDF (reference sequence). CDR3 length equals 16 residues. This CDR3 is CATSSGAGGLTDTQYF. CDR3 nucleotide sequence: TGTGCCACCAGCAGCGGGGCGGGAGGGCTGACAGATACGCAGTATTTT. The variable domain in full, completed from reference TRBV15 and TRBJ2-3, reads DAMVIQNPRYQVTQFGKPVTLSCSQTLNHNVMYWYQQKSSQAPKLLFHYYDKDFNNEADTPDNFQSRRPNTSFCFLDIRSPGLGDTAMYLCATSSGAGGLTDTQYFGPGTRLTVL.

This clonotype was counted many times. The chain is built from TRBV2 and TRBJ2-7, with 7 bases matching TRBD1. This CDR3 has 11 amino acids. J was trimmed by 3 bases and V by 10 bases; bases with no gene match: 3. CDR1 is SNHLY and CDR2 is FYNNEI in the germline V gene. The CDR3, as DNA: TGTGCCATCCACAGGGGCTACGAGCAGTACTTC. This translates into CAIHRGYEQYF.

This clonotype was seen repeatedly, ten times or more. The rearrangement uses TRBV10-2 and TRBJ2-1; D possibly corresponds to TRBD1 (6 bases). V dropped 7 bases and J dropped 0 bases, with 10 bases sitting between them. The CDR3 sequence is 14 residues long. Per germline, CDR1 WSHSY and CDR2 SAAADI. The DNA for the CDR3 is TGCGCCAGCATCGGACAGTTCTCCTACAATGAGCAGTTCTTC. This gives the protein CASIGQFSYNEQFF.

This clonotype was detected many times. This chain links TRBV7-2 with TRBJ2-7; 7 bases agree with TRBD2. Germline V gene data show CDR1 as SGHTA and CDR2 as FQGNSA. The CDR3 extends over 14 amino acids. Trimming took 8 bases from V and 5 from J; bases not matched to a gene: 12. The CDR3 protein is CASGPGLTLHEQYF. The CDR3, as DNA: TGTGCCAGCGGGCCGGGACTAACCCTTCACGAGCAGTACTTC.

The gene calls are TRBV29-1 and TRBJ2-2, with 11 bases matching TRBD2. CDR3 length: 15 residues. Germline CDR1 reads SQVTM; CDR2 reads ANQGSEA. With 7 bases clipped from V and 2 bases from J, the junction kept 6 bases outside the gene matches. CDR3 region: CSGVTSGGNTGELFF. The DNA for the CDR3 is TGCAGCGGAGTTACTAGCGGGGGTAACACCGGGGAGCTGTTTTTT.

This clonotype was seen many times. The chain carries TRBV20-1 and TRBJ2-1; D uncertain. V was pared by 1 base and J by 9 bases, with 22 bases between. The CDR3 length is 16 residues. Germline lookup yields CDR1 DFQATT and CDR2 SNEGSKA (reference sequence). CDR3: CSARGSSSSPFGEQFF. For the CDR3, the DNA is TGCAGTGCTAGAGGTAGTTCGTCTAGTCCTTTCGGTGAGCAGTTCTTC.

Ten or more counts support this clonotype. The V call is TRBV7-2, the J call TRBJ2-7; TRBD2 matches at 7 bases. V dropped 5 bases and J dropped 5; count of bases not matched to a gene: 9. The CDR3 covers 14 residues. CDR1 is SGHTA, CDR2 FQGNSA, per germline. In nucleotides, the CDR3 is TGTGCCAGCAGCCCCGGGGGAGGGGCCCACGAGCAGTACTTC. It codes for CASSPGGGAHEQYF.

This chain connects TRBV7-6 to TRBJ2-1; the D call may be TRBD1 or TRBD2 (5 bases each). The germline gives CDR1 SGHVS, CDR2 FNYEAQ. Trimming removed 1 base from V and 7 bases from J, with 14 bases in between. CDR3 size: 15 residues. CDR3: CASSLEGYGANEQFF. The CDR3 DNA reads TGTGCCAGCAGCTTAGAGGGTTACGGGGCGAATGAGCAGTTCTTC.

This clonotype was counted at least ten times. The chain is built from TRBV3-1 and TRBJ2-5; maybe TRBD2 (6 bases). Between the trimmed V and J ends, which lost 1 base and 2 bases, there was a span of 14 bases. Per germline, CDR1 LGHDT and CDR2 YNNKEL (reference sequence). The CDR3 runs 16 residues. The CDR3 sequence: CASSQVSDYPQETQYF. CDR3 nucleotides: TGTGCCAGCAGCCAAGTATCGGACTACCCACAAGAGACCCAGTACTTC.